A single sample gave rise to the 11 T cell receptor beta chains below, sequenced in a study of Graves' ophthalmopathy and Graves' hyperthyroidism. For repertoire sequencing, the TCR beta CDR3 regions were amplified from RNA transcripts. HTBI primers primed a first-round RT-PCR, and a second-round multiplex PCR followed. TCRdb reprocessed the multiplex PCR reads with MiXCR, giving one entry per CDR3 protein. The data show hundreds of thousands of distinct CDR3 sequences, with 22% seen just once and 7.1% held by the top ten. The sequenced material came from peripheral blood. These receptor sequences come from a woman between 18 and 30 years old with stable Graves' hyperthyroidism. Some clones in this sample may be carry-over from other donors' samples.

The chain joins TRBV28 to TRBJ2-5; the match to TRBD2 covers 8 bases. In germline, CDR1 is MDHEN, CDR2 SYDVKM. The CDR3 spans 14 residues. Unmatched junction bases numbered 6, after V lost 4 bases and J lost 5 bases. CDR3 sequence reads: CASSWGLVGETQYF. The DNA of the CDR3 is TGTGCCAGCAGTTGGGGACTAGTCGGTGAGACCCAGTACTTC. The entire variable domain, with the rest obtained from reference TRBV28 and TRBJ2-5, is as follows: DVKVTQSSRYLVKRTGEKVFLECVQDMDHENMFWYRQDPGLGLRLIYFSYDVKMKEKGDIPEGYSVSREKKERFSLILESASTNQTSMYLCASSWGLVGETQYFGPGTRLLVL.

This clonotype was recorded many times. The V and J genes are TRBV20-1 and TRBJ1-5; the D is unclear. V gave up 1 base and J gave up 5 bases, with 9 bases separating them. This CDR3 has 13 amino acids. Per germline, CDR1 DFQATT and CDR2 SNEGSKA (reference sequence). CDR3 region: CSARVDPDQPQHF. CDR3 DNA: TGCAGTGCTAGAGTGGATCCAGATCAGCCCCAGCATTTT.

Here the CDR3 reads CATSRDQAAEAFF. The CDR3, as DNA: TGTGCCACCAGCAGAGATCAGGCGGCTGAAGCTTTCTTT. The chain recombines TRBV15 with TRBJ1-1; no clear D. The CDR3 consists of 13 residues. The germline CDR1 and CDR2 sequences are LNHNV and YYDKDF (reference sequence). V lost 0 bases and J 6 bases, leaving 8 bases between the germline ends.

In its sample, this clonotype was seen many times. The chain combines TRBV12-3 or TRBV12-4 with TRBJ1-1; TRBD1 aligns across 8 bases. V lost 6 bases and J lost 0; bases outside the gene matches: 3. The CDR3 length is 14 residues. CDR3 DNA: TGTGCCAGCAGGACAGGGGCCCTGAACACTGAAGCTTTCTTT. It yields the protein CASRTGALNTEAFF.

Notes on this clonotype: An end of the junction differs from the germline gene, which may be a read error. The CDR3 DNA sequence: TGTGCCAGCAGTTTAGAGAGGTACACCTGGGAGCTGTTTTTT. Translation gives CASSLERYTWELFF. J is TRBJ2-2 and V is TRBV7-9, with D hard to call. The V gene's germline CDR1 is SEHNR and CDR2 FQNEAQ (reference sequence). The CDR3 contains 14 residues.

This clonotype came up many times. The rearrangement links TRBV6-2 or TRBV6-3 to TRBJ2-5, with 8 bases fitting TRBD1. V shed 2 bases, J shed 5 bases, and the junction held 10 bases outside the gene matches. The CDR3 extends over 16 amino acids. CDR1 MNHEY and CDR2 SVGEGT come from the germline V gene. CDR3 sequence (DNA): TGTGCCAGCAGTTACCCAAAGGACAGGGTCATCGAGACCCAGTACTTC. Its translation is CASSYPKDRVIETQYF.

CDR3 in DNA: TGTGCCAGCAGCGGACAGGGGACGGCTAACCCCCCCTACAACTATGGCTACACCTTC. It is translated as CASSGQGTANPPYNYGYTF. V is TRBV13 and J is TRBJ1-2, with 9 bases fitting TRBD1. CDR3 length: 19 residues. J lost 2 bases, V lost 5 bases, and 18 bases had no gene match. Germline V CDR1 and CDR2: PRHDT, FYEKMQ (reference sequence).

J is TRBJ2-5 and V is TRBV24-1; 7 bases map to TRBD1. Trimming took 3 bases from V and 1 from J; bases not matched to a gene: 4. The CDR3 covers 15 residues. The germline gives CDR1 KGHDR, CDR2 SFDVKD. The chain's CDR3 is CATSDDGQVQETQYF. Here the CDR3 DNA reads TGTGCCACCAGTGATGATGGACAGGTCCAAGAGACCCAGTACTTC.

The rearrangement joins TRBV6-2 or TRBV6-3 to TRBJ1-1, with a possible D match to TRBD1 (6 bases). Trimming shortened V by 8 bases and J by 2 bases, and 12 bases separated the two germline ends. This CDR3 comprises 13 residues. Germline CDR1 is MNHEY and CDR2 is SVGEGT. Written as DNA, the CDR3 is TGTGCCAGCTGGAAACAGGGAAACACTGAAGCTTTCTTT. Translation: CASWKQGNTEAFF.

The sample holds many counts of this clonotype. This CDR3 is CASSPAGGAYEQYF. The CDR3, as DNA: TGTGCCAGCAGTCCAGCGGGAGGGGCCTACGAGCAGTACTTC. The chain employs TRBV2 and TRBJ2-7, with 10 bases that match TRBD2. Germline assignment: CDR1 SNHLY and CDR2 FYNNEI. This CDR3 comprises 14 residues. The V and J ends lost 5 bases and 2 bases, in that order; junction bases with no gene match: 3.

This clonotype was observed many times. The chain combines TRBV6-5 with TRBJ2-7, with a tentative D call TRBD2 (6 bases). Germline CDR1 is MNHEY and CDR2 is SVGAGI. CDR3 size: 15 residues. V was cut by 6 bases and J by 0 bases, with 15 bases left in between. Here the CDR3 DNA reads TGTGCCAGCAGGTGGGGAGGTAGCGGCTCCTACGAGCAGTACTTC. It codes for CASRWGGSGSYEQYF.